The 25 T cell receptor beta chains below come from one sample, sequenced in a study of blood T cell repertoires in COVID-19. Sequenced by immunoSEQ multiplex PCR; TCRdb stores in-frame clones only, minus some. The sample has more than 85,000 clones, approximately 85% seen once. The sample taken for sequencing was peripheral blood. Receptors originate from a woman in her sixties or seventies with acute or convalescent COVID-19.

The V gene is TRBV7-9, the J gene TRBJ1-2; 8 nucleotides line up with TRBD1. The germline V gene encodes CDR1 SEHNR and CDR2 FQNEAQ (reference sequence). This CDR3 spans 14 amino acids. V shed 3 bases, J shed 3 bases, and the junction held 3 bases outside the gene matches. CDR3 amino acids: CASSFLTGDYGYTF. Here the CDR3 DNA reads TGTGCCAGCAGCTTTTTGACAGGGGACTATGGCTACACCTTC.

The rearrangement links TRBV19 to TRBJ1-2; 11 nucleotides line up with TRBD1. The CDR3 spans 15 residues. V gave up 3 bases and J gave up 5 bases; unmatched junction bases: 5. CDR1 LNHDA and CDR2 SQIVND come from the germline V gene (reference sequence). For the CDR3, the DNA is TGTGCCAGTAGTATTAGGACAGGGGGCGAGTATGGCTACACCTTC. Protein product: CASSIRTGGEYGYTF.

This clone appeared a single time. The CDR3 sequence is CASIHNYGYTF. CDR3 sequence (DNA): TGTGCCAGCATCCATAACTATGGCTACACCTTC. The chain joins TRBV6-5 to TRBJ1-2; D gene ambiguous. V was shortened by 7 bases and J by 1 base, with 4 bases between the two germline ends. The CDR3 is 11 amino acids. Per the germline V gene, CDR1 is MNHEY and CDR2 is SVGAGI.

Turning to this clone: The sample contains more than one DNA sequence encoding this CDR3. V usage is TRBV5-1 and J usage is TRBJ2-1; 16 nucleotides agree with TRBD2. The ends lost 5 bases at V and 7 bases at J; junction bases unmatched: 3. This CDR3 region has 15 residues. Germline CDR1 SGHRS, CDR2 YFSETQ. CDR3 protein: CASSPGLAGGNEQFF. In DNA, the CDR3 is TGCGCCAGCAGTCCGGGACTAGCGGGAGGGAATGAGCAGTTCTTC.

The chain is built from TRBV6-6 and TRBJ1-2, with TRBD1 matching over 8 bases. The CDR3 is 16 amino acids. From germline, CDR1 is MNHNY and CDR2 SVGAGI (reference sequence). The V gene end was trimmed by 0 bases and the J gene end by 3 bases; junction bases not matched to a gene: 6. In DNA form, the CDR3 reads TGTGCCAGCAGTTACTCCGGACAGGGCTTGGACTATGGCTACACCTTC. It translates to CASSYSGQGLDYGYTF.

The chain joins TRBV18 to TRBJ2-7; 8 bases map to TRBD1. The CDR3 sequence is 13 residues long. The germline CDR1 and CDR2 sequences are KGHSH and LQKENI. Germline trimming cut 6 bases from V and 3 bases from J; bases unmatched to any gene: 4. For the CDR3, the DNA is TGTGCCAGCTCGCGAGACAGGGGCTACGAGCAGTACTTC. Translating it yields CASSRDRGYEQYF.

The V and J genes are TRBV12-3 or TRBV12-4 and TRBJ1-1, with a possible D match to TRBD1 (5 bases). The CDR3 loop spans 13 amino acids. Trimming shortened V by 5 bases and J by 7 bases, and 14 bases separated the two germline ends. The CDR3 bases are TGTGCCAGCAGTGCGGGGGTCCCCGGTGAAGCTTTCTTT. Translating it yields CASSAGVPGEAFF.

This chain uses TRBV3-1 (or the pseudogene TRBV3-2) with TRBJ1-3; TRBD1 matches 8 bases. V trimming: 0 bases; J trimming: 7 bases; junction bases outside the gene matches: 8. Germline CDR1 reads LGHDT; CDR2 reads YNNKEL (reference sequence). The CDR3 loop spans 16 amino acids. CDR3 coding DNA: TGTGCCAGCAGCCAAGACCCAGGGGGCGCTTGGAACACCATATATTTT. Protein product: CASSQDPGGAWNTIYF.

The chain is built from TRBV28 and TRBJ1-6; 9 nucleotides match TRBD1. The CDR3 runs to 15 residues. Trimming took 2 bases from V and 7 from J; bases not matched to a gene: 3. CDR1 is MDHEN and CDR2 is SYDVKM in the germline V gene. CDR3 nucleotide sequence: TGTGCCAGCAGTTTAGGTACAGGGGGCAATTCACCCCTCCACTTT. This encodes CASSLGTGGNSPLHF.

The chain carries TRBV19 and TRBJ2-3, with 8 bases aligning to TRBD2. Germline V CDR1 and CDR2: LNHDA, SQIVND (reference sequence). With V trimmed by 9 bases and J by 1 base, 6 bases remained unmatched. CDR3 length equals 14 residues. CDR3 amino acids: CASSGREGTDTQYF. The CDR3 coding sequence is TGTGCCAGCAGCGGGAGAGAGGGCACAGATACGCAGTATTTT. The full variable domain, completed using reference TRBV19 and TRBJ2-3, is DGGITQSPKYLFRKEGQNVTLSCEQNLNHDAMYWYRQDPGQGLRLIYYSQIVNDFQKGDIAEGYSVSREKKESFPLTVTSAQKNPTAFYLCASSGREGTDTQYFGPGTRLTVL.

The chain combines TRBV7-8 with TRBJ2-2; TRBD1 is a possible D gene (6 bases). V shed 3 bases and J shed 0 bases, with 8 bases lying between them. Germline CDR1 reads SGHVS; CDR2 reads FQNEAQ. The CDR3 length is 15 residues. The CDR3 loop reads CASSLGHSNTGELFF. In nucleotides, the CDR3 is TGTGCCAGCAGCTTGGGACACTCGAACACCGGGGAGCTGTTTTTT.

This rearrangement joins TRBV19 to TRBJ1-5, with TRBD1 matching over 8 bases. Germline CDR1 reads LNHDA; CDR2 reads SQIVND (reference sequence). With V trimmed by 6 bases and J by 1 base, 5 bases remained unmatched. The CDR3 covers 15 residues. CDR3 protein: CASSTTGASNQPQHF. The CDR3 nucleotides read TGTGCCAGTAGCACGACAGGGGCGAGCAATCAGCCCCAGCATTTT.

V usage is TRBV5-1 and J usage is TRBJ1-4, with 7 positions matching TRBD1. Trimming cost V 6 bases and J 3 bases; bases outside gene matches: 11. The germline gives CDR1 SGHRS, CDR2 YFSETQ. This CDR3 contains 16 residues. CDR3 sequence (DNA): TGCGCCAGCACCGTGGGACAGACTACAGCTAATGAAAAACTGTTTTTT. Encoded protein: CASTVGQTTANEKLFF.

V and J are TRBV6-7 and TRBJ2-7; 14 bases are shared with TRBD2. TRBV6-7 is an ORF, and what it does is uncertain. J was trimmed by 3 bases and V by 6 bases; bases with no gene match: 4. There are 15 residues in the CDR3. The CDR3 sequence: CASREGLAGDYEQYV. CDR3 DNA sequence: TGTGCCAGCAGAGAGGGACTAGCGGGAGACTACGAGCAGTACGTC.

The chain couples TRBV19 to TRBJ1-3; 7 bases fit TRBD1. The CDR3 runs to 15 residues. V shed 6 bases and J 4 bases; nucleotides not matched to a gene: 9. CDR1 and CDR2 from the germline V gene are LNHDA and SQIVND (reference sequence). This CDR3 is CASRLQGISGNTIYF. In DNA form, the CDR3 reads TGTGCCAGTAGATTACAGGGGATTTCCGGAAACACCATATATTTT.

The chain recombines TRBV2 with TRBJ1-6; D remains ambiguous. V dropped 2 bases and J dropped 9 bases, with 14 bases sitting between them. Per germline, CDR1 SNHLY and CDR2 FYNNEI. The CDR3 length is 15 residues. The CDR3 DNA reads TGTGCCAGCAGTGAAAGATCGACAAGTGGTTCACCCCTCCACTTT. It codes for CASSERSTSGSPLHF.

The genes are TRBV9 and TRBJ1-2; D is perhaps TRBD1 (5 bases). The V and J ends lost 2 bases and 1 base respectively, with 12 bases between them. CDR1 and CDR2 (germline): SGDLS, YYNGEE. This CDR3 has 15 amino acids. CDR3 loop: CASSVEGRYNYGYTF. Here the CDR3 DNA reads TGTGCCAGCAGCGTGGAGGGACGGTATAACTATGGCTACACCTTC.

The chain couples TRBV7-2 to TRBJ1-2; 9 bases are shared with TRBD1. After removal of 2 bases from V and 8 bases from J, the junction contained 9 bases not matched to a gene. This CDR3 contains 15 residues. The germline CDR1 and CDR2 sequences are SGHTA and FQGNSA. CDR3 bases: TGTGCCAGCAGCTTAAGGGACAGGGCGATGAGAGGCTACACCTTC. Its translation is CASSLRDRAMRGYTF. Full variable domain (remainder filled in from reference TRBV7-2 and TRBJ1-2): GAGVSQSPSNKVTEKGKDVELRCDPISGHTALYWYRQSLGQGLEFLIYFQGNSAPDKSGLPSDRFSAERTGGSVSTLTIQRTQQEDSAVYLCASSLRDRAMRGYTFGSGTRLTVV.

V gene TRBV7-9 combines with J gene TRBJ2-2, with D hard to call. V was trimmed by 5 bases and J by 3 bases, leaving 7 bases between them. The germline CDR1 and CDR2 sequences are SEHNR and FQNEAQ (reference sequence). CDR3 length equals 13 residues. The CDR3 loop is CASSPFDTGELFF. Written as DNA, the CDR3 is TGTGCCAGCAGCCCGTTTGACACCGGGGAGCTGTTTTTT.

The chain has TRBV19 and TRBJ1-4, with TRBD1 as a possible D gene (5 bases). Germline V gene lookup returns CDR1 LNHDA and CDR2 SQIVND (reference sequence). This CDR3 region has 14 residues. V was trimmed by 6 bases and J by 4 bases, leaving 12 bases between them. This CDR3 reads CASSSSGLNEKLFF. For the CDR3, the DNA is TGTGCCAGTAGCTCATCAGGGCTTAATGAAAAACTGTTTTTT.

The rearrangement joins TRBV5-1 to TRBJ2-1; 11 nucleotides agree with TRBD2. The length of the CDR3 is 16 residues. Germline CDR1 is SGHRS and CDR2 is YFSETQ. The ends lost 0 bases at V and 6 bases at J; junction bases unmatched: 5. DNA of the CDR3: TGCGCCAGCAGCTTGGCCCCCGGGACTAGCGGCAATGAGCAGTTCTTC. It yields the protein CASSLAPGTSGNEQFF.

The chain carries TRBV27 and TRBJ1-2; 8 positions match TRBD1. This CDR3 is 13 amino acids long. The junction had 3 bases not matched to a gene; V was cut back by 3 bases and J by 6 bases. The germline V gene has CDR1 MNHEY and CDR2 SMNVEV (reference sequence). The CDR3 nucleotides are TGTGCCAGCAGTTTCCGGACAGGGAATGGCTACACCTTC. Its protein is CASSFRTGNGYTF.

The rearrangement uses TRBV28 and TRBJ2-7; TRBD1 agrees at 7 bases. Unmatched junction bases numbered 11, after V lost 6 bases and J lost 3 bases. The length of the CDR3 is 15 residues. Germline V gene sequence: CDR1 MDHEN, CDR2 SYDVKM. CDR3 amino acids: CASRAPRQGDYEQYF. The CDR3 DNA follows: TGTGCCAGCAGGGCCCCCCGCCAGGGGGACTACGAGCAGTACTTC.

V and J are TRBV19 and TRBJ1-6, with 8 bases aligning to TRBD1. CDR1 LNHDA and CDR2 SQIVND come from the germline V gene (reference sequence). J lost 9 bases, V lost 6 bases, and 10 bases had no gene match. The CDR3 consists of 15 residues. The CDR3 sequence: CASRLGQGTSSPLHF. The CDR3 DNA is TGTGCCAGTAGGCTCGGACAGGGAACGAGTTCACCCCTCCACTTT.

The chain links TRBV29-1 to TRBJ1-2, with 7 bases identical to TRBD1. Germline CDR1 is SQVTM and CDR2 is ANQGSEA. With V trimmed by 7 bases and J by 2 bases, 10 bases remained unmatched. There are 14 residues in the CDR3. The DNA for the CDR3 is TGCAGCGCCACTAGACAGGGAGAGAACTATGGCTACACCTTC. It yields the protein CSATRQGENYGYTF.